Below, 21 T cell receptor beta chains from the same sample are listed, as sequenced in a study of OX40 agonist ivuxolimab in advanced cancers. Data came from immunoSEQ multiplex PCR; TCRdb stores just in-frame clones and leaves some out. The sample yields 100,000 to 130,000 clones, about 91% seen once. The material sequenced was CD4+ or CD8+ T cells sorted from blood, taken in a trial of the OX40 agonist ivuxolimab. The receptor set was obtained from an adult with an advanced solid tumor such as melanoma, head and neck, liver or kidney cancer.

The chain uses TRBV5-6 and TRBJ2-1; 10 bases align to TRBD2. The CDR3 loop spans 15 amino acids. V gave up 1 base and J gave up 12 bases; unmatched junction bases: 10. In germline, CDR1 is SGHDT, CDR2 YYEEEE. CDR3 in amino acids: CASSLLLAGEGGQFF. CDR3 nucleotides: TGTGCCAGCAGCTTGCTCCTAGCGGGGGAAGGCGGGCAGTTCTTC.

The chain combines TRBV10-1 with TRBJ2-7, with no clear D. The V end lost 6 bases, the J end lost 5 bases, and 11 bases lay between the germline ends. CDR1 and CDR2 (germline): WNHNN, SYGVQD (reference sequence). The CDR3 sequence is 12 residues long. As DNA, the CDR3 is TGCGCCAGCAGCGGGCCATCGGACGAGCAGTACTTC. This codes for CASSGPSDEQYF.

The chain combines TRBV19 with TRBJ2-1, with 10 bases that match TRBD2. J gave up 5 bases and V 2 bases, and 6 bases lay outside the gene matches. Per germline, CDR1 LNHDA and CDR2 SQIVND (reference sequence). The CDR3 contains 16 residues. CDR3 nucleotide sequence: TGTGCCAGTAGTATACCAGGACTAGCGGTGAACAATGAGCAGTTCTTC. Its protein is CASSIPGLAVNNEQFF.

A single count supports this clone. The J gene is TRBJ1-1, the V gene TRBV9; D is undetermined. Germline lookup yields CDR1 SGDLS and CDR2 YYNGEE. V was pared by 0 bases and J by 1 base, with 7 bases between. This CDR3 comprises 14 residues. The CDR3 spells CASSVGPSNTEAFF. The DNA of the CDR3 is TGTGCCAGCAGCGTAGGTCCATCGAACACTGAAGCTTTCTTT.

Concerning this clone itself: The junction departs from the called germline gene at one end, perhaps through a read error. This rearrangement joins TRBV7-7 to TRBJ2-1; D might be TRBD1 (5 bases). The CDR3 totals 15 residues. Germline V gives CDR1 SSHAT, CDR2 FNYEAQ (reference sequence). CDR3 bases: TGTGCTAGCAGCCCACAGGAAACCTCCTACAATGAGCAGTTCTTC. Translating gives CASSPQETSYNEQFF.

This chain connects TRBV2 to TRBJ1-2; D ambiguous. Trimming took 6 bases from V and 5 from J, leaving 13 bases between them. CDR3 length: 13 residues. Germline CDR1 and CDR2: SNHLY and FYNNEI. The DNA for the CDR3 is TGTGCCAGCAGCCCCCGCGGACCTTATGGCTACACCTTC. It is translated as CASSPRGPYGYTF.

This chain links TRBV21-1 with TRBJ1-3; the table gives TRBD1 as D, unverified against the DNA. TRBV21-1 is classified as a pseudogene. The length of the CDR3 is 17 residues. The CDR3 loop is CASSKGKDRGAGNTIYF. The CDR3 nucleotides read TGTGCCAGCAGCAAAGGAAAGGACAGGGGTGCAGGAAACACCATATATTTT.

J is TRBJ2-6 and V is TRBV2; D is unclear. This CDR3 is built from 14 residues. V was pared by 4 bases and J by 15 bases, with 19 bases between. The germline gives CDR1 SNHLY, CDR2 FYNNEI. CDR3 sequence reads: CASSGISNFGDLTF. The CDR3 DNA follows: TGTGCCAGCAGTGGGATCTCAAATTTTGGGGACCTGACTTTC.

A single count supports this clone. This chain links TRBV11-2 with TRBJ2-3, with D tentatively TRBD1 or TRBD2 (5 bases each). CDR3 size: 15 residues. Trimming shortened V by 4 bases and J by 0 bases, and 11 bases separated the two germline ends. Germline loops: CDR1 SGHAT, CDR2 FQNNGV. Here the CDR3 reads CASSWYGASTDTQYF. CDR3 bases: TGTGCCAGCAGCTGGTACGGGGCTAGCACAGATACGCAGTATTTT.

CDR3 bases: TGTGCCAGCAGCTCATACGGGACAGGGGTCGCGGGGGAGACCCAGTACTTC. Encoded protein: CASSSYGTGVAGETQYF. This chain joins TRBV14 and TRBJ2-5; TRBD1 matches 10 bases. Trimming took 5 bases from V and 5 from J; bases not matched to a gene: 14. CDR3 length: 17 residues. The germline gives CDR1 SGHDN, CDR2 FVKESK.

V is TRBV6-1 and J is TRBJ2-7, with D unclear. This CDR3 is 12 amino acids long. The germline V and J ends were trimmed by 6 bases and 6 bases, with 12 bases remaining between them. CDR1 and CDR2 (germline): MNHNS, SASEGT. The CDR3 region has the DNA TGTGCCAGCAGAAATCCCCTTGGCGAGCAGTACTTC. This translates into CASRNPLGEQYF.

The CDR3 is CASRGGNTQYF. Written as DNA, the CDR3 is TGTGCCAGCAGGGGGGGCAATACGCAGTATTTT. The chain combines TRBV6-4 with TRBJ2-3; D tentatively reads TRBD1 or TRBD2 (6 bases each). CDR1 and CDR2 from the germline V gene are MRHNA and SNTAGT. The CDR3 runs to 11 residues. V shed 6 bases and J shed 7 bases, with 8 bases lying between them.

The gene calls are TRBV30 and TRBJ1-2; D uncertain. Trimming removed 3 bases from V and 3 bases from J, with 5 bases in between. This CDR3 is built from 11 residues. From germline, CDR1 is GTSNPN and CDR2 SVGIG (reference sequence). This CDR3 is CAWRLDYGYTF. CDR3 DNA sequence: TGTGCCTGGAGACTGGACTATGGCTACACCTTC.

A word on this clone: The identical CDR3 is also encoded by other nucleotide sequences in the sample. The chain couples TRBV6-5 to TRBJ2-5, with a weak D call TRBD2 (6 bases). The V end was cut by 5 bases, the J end by 2 bases, with 6 bases between. The CDR3 has 12 amino acids. Germline values: CDR1 MNHEY, CDR2 SVGAGI. For the CDR3, the DNA is TGTGCCAGCAGTAGCGGGCAAGAGACCCAGTACTTC. Translating it yields CASSSGQETQYF.

The chain joins TRBV19 to TRBJ2-5, with D perhaps TRBD1 or TRBD2 (6 bases each). The CDR3 runs to 17 residues. Trimming stripped 6 bases from V and 1 base from J, with 21 bases between. Per the germline V gene, CDR1 is LNHDA and CDR2 is SQIVND (reference sequence). CDR3 bases: TGTGCCAGTAGCACCGGCGGGGCAGGGGCCTCCCAAGAGACCCAGTACTTC. Protein sequence: CASSTGGAGASQETQYF.

CDR3 nucleotides: TGTGCCAGCTCACCCACGAAGGGGGCGGACACCGGGGAGCTGTTTTTT. It codes for CASSPTKGADTGELFF. The V and J genes are TRBV18 and TRBJ2-2; TRBD1 aligns across 7 bases. The CDR3 consists of 16 residues. CDR1 and CDR2 from the germline V gene are KGHSH and LQKENI. The V segment lost 3 bases and the J segment 3 bases; nucleotides outside the gene matches: 7. The full variable domain, completed using reference TRBV18 and TRBJ2-2, is NAGVMQNPRHLVRRRGQEARLRCSPMKGHSHVYWYRQLPEEGLKFMVYLQKENIIDESGMPKERFSAEFPKEGPSILRIQQVVRGDSAAYFCASSPTKGADTGELFFGEGSRLTVL.

V usage is TRBV30 and J usage is TRBJ2-7; D unresolved. The germline V gene encodes CDR1 GTSNPN and CDR2 SVGIG (reference sequence). This CDR3 is 11 amino acids long. Trimming removed 4 bases from V and 5 bases from J, with 9 bases in between. CDR3 sequence reads: CAWNLGHEQYF. The DNA of the CDR3 is TGTGCCTGGAATCTCGGCCACGAGCAGTACTTC.

This clone was counted once. The genes are TRBV7-8 and TRBJ1-4; D is unresolved. The CDR3 runs to 14 residues. Trimming took 1 base from V and 11 from J, leaving 14 bases between them. Germline-derived CDR1 and CDR2 are SGHVS and FQNEAQ. The chain's CDR3 is CASSLGRGSVKLFF. The CDR3 coding sequence is TGTGCCAGCAGCTTAGGTCGAGGGTCAGTCAAACTGTTTTTT.

This clone was counted only a few times. The V and J genes are TRBV19 and TRBJ1-1; D gene uncertain. V was trimmed by 9 bases and J by 0 bases, leaving 8 bases between them. Germline loops: CDR1 LNHDA, CDR2 SQIVND (reference sequence). The CDR3 totals 12 residues. For the CDR3, the DNA is TGTGCCAGCGGACTATTGAACACTGAAGCTTTCTTT. Translated: CASGLLNTEAFF.

The J gene is TRBJ2-3, the V gene TRBV9; D possibly matches TRBD1 or TRBD2 (6 bases each). Germline CDR1 SGDLS, CDR2 YYNGEE. This CDR3 has 16 amino acids. Trimming shortened V by 0 bases and J by 5 bases, and 16 bases separated the two germline ends. The CDR3 spells CASSVAGAQPGDTQYF. CDR3 nucleotide sequence: TGTGCCAGCAGCGTAGCGGGGGCGCAACCCGGAGATACGCAGTATTTT.

CDR3 DNA sequence: TGTGCCAGCAGCCCCGGGGGCTTGGGGCTCTACGAGCAGTACTTC. Translation gives CASSPGGLGLYEQYF. The V call is TRBV7-9, the J call TRBJ2-7; D tentatively reads TRBD1 or TRBD2 (6 bases each). The V gene's germline CDR1 is SEHNR and CDR2 FQNEAQ (reference sequence). Trimming removed 5 bases from V and 3 bases from J, with 17 bases in between. The CDR3 runs to 15 residues.